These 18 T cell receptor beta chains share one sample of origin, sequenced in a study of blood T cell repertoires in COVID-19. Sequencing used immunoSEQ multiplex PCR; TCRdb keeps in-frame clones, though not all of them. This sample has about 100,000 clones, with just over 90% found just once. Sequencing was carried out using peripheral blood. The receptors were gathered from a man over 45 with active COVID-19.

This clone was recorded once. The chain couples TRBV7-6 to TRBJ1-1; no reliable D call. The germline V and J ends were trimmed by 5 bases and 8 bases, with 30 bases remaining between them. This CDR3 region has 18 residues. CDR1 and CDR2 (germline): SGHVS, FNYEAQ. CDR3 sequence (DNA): TGTGCCAGCAGCCTACGTACCGTCCAGAGGGTGGGGAATGGGGAAGCTTTCTTT. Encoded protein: CASSLRTVQRVGNGEAFF.

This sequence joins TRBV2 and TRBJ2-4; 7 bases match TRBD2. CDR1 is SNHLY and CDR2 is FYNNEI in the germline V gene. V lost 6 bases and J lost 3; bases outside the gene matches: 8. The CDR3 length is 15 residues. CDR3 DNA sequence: TGTGCCAGCAGCCCCTTTTCTAGCGGCAAAAACATTCAGTACTTC. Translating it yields CASSPFSSGKNIQYF. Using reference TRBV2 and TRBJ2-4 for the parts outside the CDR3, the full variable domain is EPEVTQTPSHQVTQMGQEVILRCVPISNHLYFYWYRQILGQKVEFLVSFYNNEISEKSEIFDDQFSVERPDGSNFTLKIRSTKLEDSAMYFCASSPFSSGKNIQYFGAGTRLSVL.

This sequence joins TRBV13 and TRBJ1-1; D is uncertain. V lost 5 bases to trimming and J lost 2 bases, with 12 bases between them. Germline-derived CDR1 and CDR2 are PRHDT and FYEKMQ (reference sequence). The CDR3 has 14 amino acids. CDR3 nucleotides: TGTGCCAGCAGCCCCCGGCGGGGAAACACTGAAGCTTTCTTT. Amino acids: CASSPRRGNTEAFF.

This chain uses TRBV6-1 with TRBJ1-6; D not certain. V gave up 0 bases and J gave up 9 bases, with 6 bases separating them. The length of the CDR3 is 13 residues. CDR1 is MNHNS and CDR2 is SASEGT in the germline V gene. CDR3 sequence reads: CASSEAALSPLHF. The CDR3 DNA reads TGTGCCAGCAGTGAAGCGGCCCTTTCACCCCTCCACTTT.

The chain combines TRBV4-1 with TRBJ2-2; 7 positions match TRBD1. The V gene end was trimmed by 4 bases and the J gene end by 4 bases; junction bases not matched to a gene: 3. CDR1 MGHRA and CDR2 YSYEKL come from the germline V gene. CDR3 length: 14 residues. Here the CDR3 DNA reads TGCGCCAGCAGCCGGGACAGTTTCACCGGGGAGCTGTTTTTT. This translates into CASSRDSFTGELFF.

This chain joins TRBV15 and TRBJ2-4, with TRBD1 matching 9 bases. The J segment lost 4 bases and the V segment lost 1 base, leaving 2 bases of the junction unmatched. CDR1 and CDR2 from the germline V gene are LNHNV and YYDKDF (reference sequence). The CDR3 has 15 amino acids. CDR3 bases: TGTGCCACCAGCAGAGCCGGGACAGGGAAAAACATTCAGTACTTC. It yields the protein CATSRAGTGKNIQYF.

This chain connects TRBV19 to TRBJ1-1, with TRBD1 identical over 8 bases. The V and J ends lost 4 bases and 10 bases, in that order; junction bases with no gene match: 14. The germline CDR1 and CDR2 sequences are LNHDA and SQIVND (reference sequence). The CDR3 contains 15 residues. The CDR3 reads CASSTSSTGDFGAFF. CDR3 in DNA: TGTGCCAGTAGTACTTCGTCGACAGGGGATTTCGGAGCTTTCTTT. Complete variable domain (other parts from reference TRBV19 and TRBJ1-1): DGGITQSPKYLFRKEGQNVTLSCEQNLNHDAMYWYRQDPGQGLRLIYYSQIVNDFQKGDIAEGYSVSREKKESFPLTVTSAQKNPTAFYLCASSTSSTGDFGAFFGQGTRLTVV.

This CDR3 reads CASSPYNSGRAANEQFF. In nucleotides, the CDR3 is TGTGCCAGCTCACCATATAATAGCGGGAGGGCCGCCAATGAGCAGTTCTTC. The genes are TRBV18 and TRBJ2-1, with 11 bases aligning to TRBD2. The V gene end was trimmed by 2 bases and the J gene end by 6 bases; junction bases not matched to a gene: 9. The CDR3 is made up of 17 amino acids. The germline CDR1 and CDR2 sequences are KGHSH and LQKENI.

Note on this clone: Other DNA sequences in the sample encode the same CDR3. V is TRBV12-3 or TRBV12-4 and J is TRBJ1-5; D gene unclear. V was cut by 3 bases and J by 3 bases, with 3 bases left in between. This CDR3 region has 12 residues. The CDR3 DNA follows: TGTGCCAGCAGTTTCTCCAATCAGCCCCAGCATTTT. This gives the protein CASSFSNQPQHF.

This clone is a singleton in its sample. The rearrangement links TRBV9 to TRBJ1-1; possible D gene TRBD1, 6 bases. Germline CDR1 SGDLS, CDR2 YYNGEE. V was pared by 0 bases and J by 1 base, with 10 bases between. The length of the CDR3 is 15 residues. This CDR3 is CASSVAGTRNTEAFF. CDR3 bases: TGTGCCAGCAGCGTAGCAGGGACACGGAACACTGAAGCTTTCTTT.

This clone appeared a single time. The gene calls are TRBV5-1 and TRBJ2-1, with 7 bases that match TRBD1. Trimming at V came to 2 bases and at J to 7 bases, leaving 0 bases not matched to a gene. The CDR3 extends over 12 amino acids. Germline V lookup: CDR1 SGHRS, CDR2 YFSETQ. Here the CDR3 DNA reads TGCGCCAGCAGCTTACAGGGGAATGAGCAGTTCTTC. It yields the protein CASSLQGNEQFF.

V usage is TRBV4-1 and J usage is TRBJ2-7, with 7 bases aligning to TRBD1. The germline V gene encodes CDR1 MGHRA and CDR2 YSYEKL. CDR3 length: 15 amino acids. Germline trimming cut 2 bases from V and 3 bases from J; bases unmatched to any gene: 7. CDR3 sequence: CASSQTSGGDYEQYF. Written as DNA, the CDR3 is TGCGCCAGCAGCCAAACTTCAGGGGGTGACTACGAGCAGTACTTC.

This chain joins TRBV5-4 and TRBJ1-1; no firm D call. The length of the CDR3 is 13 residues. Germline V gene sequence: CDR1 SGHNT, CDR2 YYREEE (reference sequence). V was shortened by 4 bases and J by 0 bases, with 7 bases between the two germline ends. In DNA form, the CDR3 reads TGTGCCAGCAGCCCTGACATGAACACTGAAGCTTTCTTT. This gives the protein CASSPDMNTEAFF.

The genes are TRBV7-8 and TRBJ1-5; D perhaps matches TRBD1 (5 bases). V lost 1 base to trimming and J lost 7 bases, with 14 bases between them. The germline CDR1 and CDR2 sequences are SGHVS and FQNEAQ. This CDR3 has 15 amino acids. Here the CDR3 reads CASSLGIRESQPQHF. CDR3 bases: TGTGCCAGCAGCTTAGGGATCAGGGAATCGCAGCCCCAGCATTTT.

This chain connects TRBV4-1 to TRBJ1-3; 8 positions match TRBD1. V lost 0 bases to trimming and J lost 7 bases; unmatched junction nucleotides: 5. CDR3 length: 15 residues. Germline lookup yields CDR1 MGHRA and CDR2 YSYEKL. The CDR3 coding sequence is TGCGCCAGCAGCCAAGAAGGCAGGGGGCGGAACACCATATATTTT. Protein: CASSQEGRGRNTIYF.

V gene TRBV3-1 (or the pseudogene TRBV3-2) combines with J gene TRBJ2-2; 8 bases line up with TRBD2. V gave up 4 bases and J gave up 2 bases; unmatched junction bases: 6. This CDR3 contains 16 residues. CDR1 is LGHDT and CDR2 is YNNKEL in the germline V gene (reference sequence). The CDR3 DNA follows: TGTGCCAGCAGCCTCGGGACTAGGGGTAACACCGGGGAGCTGTTTTTT. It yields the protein CASSLGTRGNTGELFF.

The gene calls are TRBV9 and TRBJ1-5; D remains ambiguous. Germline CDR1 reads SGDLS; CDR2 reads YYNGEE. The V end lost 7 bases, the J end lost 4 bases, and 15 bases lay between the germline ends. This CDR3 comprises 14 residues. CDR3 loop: CASGPSTGNQPQHF. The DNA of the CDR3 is TGTGCCAGCGGCCCGTCAACGGGAAATCAGCCCCAGCATTTT.

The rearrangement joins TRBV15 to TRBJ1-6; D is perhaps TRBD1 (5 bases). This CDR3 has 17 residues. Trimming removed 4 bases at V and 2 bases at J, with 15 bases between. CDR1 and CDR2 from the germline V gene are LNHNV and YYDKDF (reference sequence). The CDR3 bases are TGTGCCACCAGCAAAAATCCAGGGACTGCCTATAATTCACCCCTCCACTTT. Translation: CATSKNPGTAYNSPLHF.